The 17 T cell receptor beta chains presented below share a single source sample, sequenced in a study of T cell responses to AZD1222 COVID-19 vaccine. The repertoire was sequenced with immunoSEQ multiplex PCR; TCRdb's copy has only in-frame clones and lacks some. The table shows 150,000 to 200,000 clones, with more than 90% occurring only once. The material was peripheral blood, obtained on day 0 of AZD1222 vaccination. Receptors originate from an adult in good health.

This chain uses TRBV29-1 with TRBJ2-1; unclear D gene. V lost 4 bases to trimming and J lost 0 bases, with 10 bases between them. Germline loops: CDR1 SQVTM, CDR2 ANQGSEA. The CDR3 covers 14 residues. The CDR3 coding sequence is TGCAGCGTTGTAGGCGCGAGCTCCTACAATGAGCAGTTCTTC. Translating it yields CSVVGASSYNEQFF.

The chain employs TRBV24-1 and TRBJ1-5, with 9 bases identical to TRBD1. With V trimmed by 4 bases and J by 3 bases, 6 bases remained unmatched. The V gene's germline CDR1 is KGHDR and CDR2 SFDVKD. The CDR3 is made up of 16 amino acids. The CDR3 loop is CATSDKGTGNNQPQHF. Here the CDR3 DNA reads TGTGCCACCAGTGACAAAGGGACAGGGAACAATCAGCCCCAGCATTTT.

V and J are TRBV29-1 and TRBJ2-1, with 13 bases fitting TRBD2. The CDR3 spans 16 residues. Germline assignment: CDR1 SQVTM and CDR2 ANQGSEA. Trimming removed 1 base from V and 4 bases from J; junction bases left unmatched: 4. This CDR3 is CSVEAGGLAGYNEQFF. In nucleotides, the CDR3 is TGCAGCGTTGAAGCGGGGGGACTAGCGGGATACAATGAGCAGTTCTTC.

This chain links TRBV6-6 with TRBJ1-1; D is possibly TRBD1 (6 bases). The CDR3 runs 15 residues. Germline V lookup: CDR1 MNHNY, CDR2 SVGAGI (reference sequence). The ends were cut back, 7 bases at V and 3 bases at J, with 18 bases in the middle. CDR3 bases: TGTGCCAGCACGAGCGGGAGGACAGCGGACACTGAAGCTTTCTTT. The encoded protein is CASTSGRTADTEAFF.

The chain uses TRBV19 and TRBJ1-1; D is uncertain. Germline V gene data show CDR1 as LNHDA and CDR2 as SQIVND (reference sequence). V lost 8 bases and J lost 5, with 21 bases in between. CDR3 length: 15 amino acids. The CDR3 loop is CASLTRSTRGTEAFF. The CDR3 DNA is TGTGCCAGTCTAACGCGGTCGACCAGAGGGACTGAAGCTTTCTTT.

This sequence joins TRBV18 and TRBJ1-3; TRBD1 matches 7 bases. The CDR3 runs to 15 residues. CDR1 and CDR2 from the germline V gene are KGHSH and LQKENI. V lost 8 bases to trimming and J lost 4 bases; unmatched junction nucleotides: 11. The CDR3 is CASKPRQGAGNTIYF. CDR3 DNA sequence: TGTGCCAGCAAACCGAGACAGGGTGCCGGAAACACCATATATTTT. Together with reference TRBV18 and TRBJ1-3, the CDR3 gives the full variable domain: NAGVMQNPRHLVRRRGQEARLRCSPMKGHSHVYWYRQLPEEGLKFMVYLQKENIIDESGMPKERFSAEFPKEGPSILRIQQVVRGDSAAYFCASKPRQGAGNTIYFGEGSWLTVV.

This clone was counted a single time. This rearrangement joins TRBV27 to TRBJ1-4; 9 nucleotides align to TRBD1. V lost 6 bases and J lost 5; bases outside the gene matches: 7. CDR3 length: 15 amino acids. Germline V lookup: CDR1 MNHEY, CDR2 SMNVEV (reference sequence). The CDR3 DNA follows: TGTGCCAGCAGACTACAGGGGGCGTCCAATGAAAAACTGTTTTTT. Protein sequence: CASRLQGASNEKLFF.

The rearrangement links TRBV9 to TRBJ2-1; 9 nucleotides line up with TRBD2. V gave up 3 bases and J gave up 2 bases; unmatched junction bases: 9. Germline CDR1 is SGDLS and CDR2 is YYNGEE. The CDR3 consists of 17 residues. The CDR3, as DNA: TGTGCCAGCAGCGGCCGACCCGAGCGGGGGGCCTACAATGAGCAGTTCTTC. Its protein is CASSGRPERGAYNEQFF.

This chain links TRBV15 with TRBJ1-5; possible D gene TRBD1, 5 bases. Germline assignment: CDR1 LNHNV and CDR2 YYDKDF (reference sequence). The CDR3 extends over 14 amino acids. The V end was cut by 6 bases, the J end by 0 bases, with 9 bases between. DNA for the CDR3: TGTGCCACCAGACAGGATTTTAGCAATCAGCCCCAGCATTTT. Protein: CATRQDFSNQPQHF.

This chain uses TRBV11-3 with TRBJ2-2; 8 bases map to TRBD1. Germline V gives CDR1 SGHNT, CDR2 YENEEA. The CDR3 runs to 15 residues. The V and J ends lost 5 bases and 4 bases, in that order; junction bases with no gene match: 6. CDR3 DNA sequence: TGTGCCAGCAGCCCCGACAGGGGTCCCACCGGGGAGCTGTTTTTT. Amino acid sequence: CASSPDRGPTGELFF.

The chain joins TRBV14 to TRBJ2-1; 10 bases match TRBD2. The CDR3 is 15 amino acids. Germline V CDR1 and CDR2: SGHDN, FVKESK. V gave up 0 bases and J gave up 8 bases; unmatched junction bases: 4. The CDR3 loop reads CASSQERAGGDEQFF. The CDR3 nucleotides are TGTGCCAGCAGCCAAGAGCGAGCGGGAGGGGATGAGCAGTTCTTC.

Remarks on this clone: The conserved phenylalanine or tryptophan normally closing the CDR3 is absent here, so this likely arose from a read error. The DNA is omitted, as the CDR3 cannot be located on it reliably, and the CDR3 follows TCRdb's listing. The chain recombines TRBV5-4 with TRBJ1-1; TRBD1, the table's D call, was not compared with the DNA. The CDR3 totals 13 residues, both ends included. CDR1 and CDR2 (germline): SGHNT, YYREEE (reference sequence). The CDR3 sequence: CASSLDGTPNPFA.

The chain combines TRBV20-1 with TRBJ2-3, with 7 nucleotides matching TRBD2. This CDR3 region has 15 residues. Germline-derived CDR1 and CDR2 are DFQATT and SNEGSKA (reference sequence). The junction had 12 bases not matched to a gene; V was cut back by 3 bases and J by 6 bases. The CDR3: CSASYTGGRADTQYF. The CDR3 DNA reads TGCAGTGCTAGTTACACGGGAGGACGCGCGGATACGCAGTATTTT.

The chain uses TRBV6-2 or TRBV6-3 and TRBJ2-5; D may be TRBD1 or TRBD2 (5 bases each). Germline V CDR1 and CDR2: MNHEY, SVGEGT. Trimming removed 5 bases at V and 9 bases at J, with 13 bases between. This CDR3 region has 12 residues. Here the CDR3 reads CASSGTVGAQYF. DNA of the CDR3: TGTGCCAGCAGTGGCACCGTGGGGGCCCAGTACTTC.

The chain joins TRBV7-9 to TRBJ1-2, with D perhaps matching TRBD1 (5 bases). V lost 0 bases and J lost 4, with 6 bases in between. The length of the CDR3 is 13 residues. CDR1 and CDR2 from the germline V gene are SEHNR and FQNEAQ (reference sequence). CDR3 sequence reads: CASSLAGRYGYTF. CDR3 sequence (DNA): TGTGCCAGCAGCTTAGCGGGACGCTATGGCTACACCTTC. Based on the CDR3 plus reference TRBV7-9 and TRBJ1-2, the full variable domain is DTGVSQNPRHKITKRGQNVTFRCDPISEHNRLYWYRQTLGQGPEFLTYFQNEAQLEKSRLLSDRFSAERPKGSFSTLEIQRTEQGDSAMYLCASSLAGRYGYTFGSGTRLTVV.

This clone was seen only a few times. The V call is TRBV5-1, the J call TRBJ2-1; TRBD2 matches at 10 bases. The ends lost 4 bases at V and 5 bases at J; junction bases unmatched: 6. Germline assignment: CDR1 SGHRS and CDR2 YFSETQ. The CDR3 has 15 residues. The CDR3 loop reads CASSQSSGSNNEQFF. In DNA, the CDR3 is TGCGCCAGCAGCCAGTCTAGCGGGAGTAACAATGAGCAGTTCTTC.

Turning to this clone: Within the sample, other DNA sequences also encode this same CDR3. This chain links TRBV12-3 or TRBV12-4 with TRBJ1-2; D not resolved. This CDR3 contains 11 residues. Trimming took 5 bases from V and 4 from J, leaving 5 bases between them. The CDR3 sequence: CASSLSYGYTF. The CDR3 DNA follows: TGTGCCAGCAGTCTCAGCTATGGCTACACCTTC.